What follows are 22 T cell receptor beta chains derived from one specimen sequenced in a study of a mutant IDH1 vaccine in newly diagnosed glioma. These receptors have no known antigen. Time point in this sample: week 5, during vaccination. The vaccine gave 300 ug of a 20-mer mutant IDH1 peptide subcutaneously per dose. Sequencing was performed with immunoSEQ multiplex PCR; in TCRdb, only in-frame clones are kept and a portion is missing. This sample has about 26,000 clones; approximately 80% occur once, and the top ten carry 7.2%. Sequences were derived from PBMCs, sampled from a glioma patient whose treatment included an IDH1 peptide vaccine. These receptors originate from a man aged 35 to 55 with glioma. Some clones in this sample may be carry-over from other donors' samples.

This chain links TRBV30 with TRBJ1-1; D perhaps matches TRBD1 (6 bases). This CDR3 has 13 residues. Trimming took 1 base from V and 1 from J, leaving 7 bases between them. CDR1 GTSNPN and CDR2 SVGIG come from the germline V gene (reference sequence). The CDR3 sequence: CAWSATGNTEAFF. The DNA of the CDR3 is TGTGCCTGGAGTGCGACAGGGAACACTGAAGCTTTCTTT.

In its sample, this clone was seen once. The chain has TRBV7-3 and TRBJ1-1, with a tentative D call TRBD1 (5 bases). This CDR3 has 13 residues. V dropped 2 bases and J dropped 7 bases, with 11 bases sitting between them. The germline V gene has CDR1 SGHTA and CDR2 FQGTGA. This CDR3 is CASSLSGASEAFF. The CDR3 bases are TGTGCCAGCAGCTTATCCGGGGCGAGTGAAGCTTTCTTT.

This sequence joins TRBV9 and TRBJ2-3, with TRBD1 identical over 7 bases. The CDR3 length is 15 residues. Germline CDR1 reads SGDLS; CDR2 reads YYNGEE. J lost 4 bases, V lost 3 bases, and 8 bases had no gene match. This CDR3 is CASSGRDSPPDTQYF. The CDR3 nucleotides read TGTGCCAGCAGCGGCCGGGACAGTCCCCCAGATACGCAGTATTTT.

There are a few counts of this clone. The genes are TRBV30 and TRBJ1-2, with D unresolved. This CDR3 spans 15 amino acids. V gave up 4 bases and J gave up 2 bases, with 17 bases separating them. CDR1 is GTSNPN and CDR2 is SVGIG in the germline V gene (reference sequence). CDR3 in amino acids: CAWTSYDRPNYGYTF. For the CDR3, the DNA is TGTGCCTGGACCTCCTACGACCGCCCAAACTATGGCTACACCTTC.

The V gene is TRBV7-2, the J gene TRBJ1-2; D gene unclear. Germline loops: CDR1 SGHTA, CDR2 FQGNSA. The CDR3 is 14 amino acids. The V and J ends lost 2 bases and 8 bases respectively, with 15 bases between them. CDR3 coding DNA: TGTGCCAGCAGCTTAATGAGGGAGAATCAGGGCTACACCTTC. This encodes CASSLMRENQGYTF.

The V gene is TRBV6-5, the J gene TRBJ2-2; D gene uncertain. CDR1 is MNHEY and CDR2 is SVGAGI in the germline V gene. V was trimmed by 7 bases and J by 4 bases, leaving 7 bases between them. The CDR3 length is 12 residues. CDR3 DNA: TGTGCCAGCACTAAAGGCACCGGGGAGCTGTTTTTT. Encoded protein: CASTKGTGELFF.

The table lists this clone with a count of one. CDR3 sequence (DNA): TGTGCCAGCAGTCCCGGACAGGGGAAACCAACTAATGAAAAACTGTTTTTT. Translation: CASSPGQGKPTNEKLFF. The rearrangement links TRBV27 to TRBJ1-4; TRBD1 matches 9 bases. The CDR3 spans 17 residues. Losses at the gene ends were 5 bases for V and 0 bases for J; bases not matched to a gene: 7. Germline V gene sequence: CDR1 MNHEY, CDR2 SMNVEV (reference sequence).

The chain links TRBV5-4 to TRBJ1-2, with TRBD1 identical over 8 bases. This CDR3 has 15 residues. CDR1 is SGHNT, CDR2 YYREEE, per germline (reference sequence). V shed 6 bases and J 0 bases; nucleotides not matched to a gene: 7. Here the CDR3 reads CASTPRTGTNYGYTF. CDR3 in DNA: TGTGCCAGCACCCCCCGGACAGGGACTAACTATGGCTACACCTTC.

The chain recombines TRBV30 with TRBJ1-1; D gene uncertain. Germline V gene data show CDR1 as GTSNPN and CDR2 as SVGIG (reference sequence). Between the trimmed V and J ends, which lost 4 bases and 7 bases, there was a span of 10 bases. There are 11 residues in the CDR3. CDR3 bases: TGTGCCTGGAATAACCTGAATGAAGCTTTCTTT. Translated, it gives CAWNNLNEAFF.

The CDR3 nucleotides read TGTGCCAGCAGCCTACAGGGGACCGGGGAGCTGTTTTTT. Amino acids: CASSLQGTGELFF. The gene calls are TRBV5-4 and TRBJ2-2; 7 nucleotides match TRBD1. There are 13 residues in the CDR3. V was clipped by 4 bases and J by 5 bases; unmatched bases: 2. The germline gives CDR1 SGHNT, CDR2 YYREEE (reference sequence).

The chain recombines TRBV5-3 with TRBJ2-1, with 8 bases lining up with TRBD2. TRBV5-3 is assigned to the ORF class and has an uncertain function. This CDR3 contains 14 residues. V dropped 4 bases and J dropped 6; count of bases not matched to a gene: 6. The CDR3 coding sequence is TGTGCCAGAAGCCACGGACTAGCCGGCAATGAGCAGTTCTTC. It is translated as CARSHGLAGNEQFF.

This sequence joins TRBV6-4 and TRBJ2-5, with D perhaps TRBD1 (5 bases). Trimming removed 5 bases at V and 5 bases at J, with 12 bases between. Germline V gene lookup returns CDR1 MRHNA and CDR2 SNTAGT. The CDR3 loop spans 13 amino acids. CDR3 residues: CASSLRVGETQYF. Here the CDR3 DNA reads TGTGCCAGCAGTCTCAGGGTAGGGGAGACCCAGTACTTC.

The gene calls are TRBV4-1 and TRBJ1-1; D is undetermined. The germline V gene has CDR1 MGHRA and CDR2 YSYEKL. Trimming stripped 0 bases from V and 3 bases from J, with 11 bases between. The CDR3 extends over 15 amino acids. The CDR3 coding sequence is TGCGCCAGCAGCCAAGAAGGAAGGGCGGACACTGAAGCTTTCTTT. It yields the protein CASSQEGRADTEAFF.

CDR3 loop: CSVERSGGGSKQYF. CDR3 bases: TGCAGCGTTGAACGGTCAGGGGGCGGGAGCAAGCAGTACTTC. The J gene is TRBJ2-7, the V gene TRBV29-1; tentative D call: TRBD1 (8 bases). This CDR3 has 14 amino acids. With 2 bases removed from V and 8 bases from J, the gap between germline ends came to 19 bases. CDR1 and CDR2 (germline): SQVTM, ANQGSEA.

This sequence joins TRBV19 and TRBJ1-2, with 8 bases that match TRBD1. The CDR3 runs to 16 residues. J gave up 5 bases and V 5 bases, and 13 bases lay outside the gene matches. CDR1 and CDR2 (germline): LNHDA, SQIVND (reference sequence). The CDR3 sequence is CASSLPFGQGNYGYTF. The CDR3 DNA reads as TGTGCCAGTAGTCTCCCCTTCGGACAGGGAAATTATGGCTACACCTTC. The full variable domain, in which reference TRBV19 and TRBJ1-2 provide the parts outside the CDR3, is DGGITQSPKYLFRKEGQNVTLSCEQNLNHDAMYWYRQDPGQGLRLIYYSQIVNDFQKGDIAEGYSVSREKKESFPLTVTSAQKNPTAFYLCASSLPFGQGNYGYTFGSGTRLTVV.

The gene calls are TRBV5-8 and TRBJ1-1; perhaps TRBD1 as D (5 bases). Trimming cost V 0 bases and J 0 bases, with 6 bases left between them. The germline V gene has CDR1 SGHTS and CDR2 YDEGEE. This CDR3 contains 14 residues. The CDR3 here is CASSLARVNTEAFF. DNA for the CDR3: TGTGCCAGCAGCTTGGCCAGGGTGAACACTGAAGCTTTCTTT.

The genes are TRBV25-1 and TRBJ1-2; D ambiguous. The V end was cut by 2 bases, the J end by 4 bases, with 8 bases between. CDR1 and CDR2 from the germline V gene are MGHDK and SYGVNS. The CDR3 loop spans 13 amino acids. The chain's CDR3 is CASSEGSSYGYTF. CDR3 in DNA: TGTGCCAGCAGTGAAGGATCTTCCTATGGCTACACCTTC.

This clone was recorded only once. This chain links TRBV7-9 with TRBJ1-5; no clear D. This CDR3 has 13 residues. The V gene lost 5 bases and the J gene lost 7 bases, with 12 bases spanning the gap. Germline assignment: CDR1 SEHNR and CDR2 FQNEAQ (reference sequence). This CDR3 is CASSLDGGQPQHF. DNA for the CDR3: TGTGCCAGCAGCCTCGACGGCGGGCAGCCCCAGCATTTT.

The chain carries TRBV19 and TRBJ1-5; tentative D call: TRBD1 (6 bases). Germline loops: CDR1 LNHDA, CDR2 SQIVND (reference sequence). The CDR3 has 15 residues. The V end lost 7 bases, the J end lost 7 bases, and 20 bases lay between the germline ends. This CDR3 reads CASIRTVGLNQPQHF. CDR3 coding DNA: TGTGCCAGTATAAGGACAGTGGGCCTCAACCAGCCCCAGCATTTT.

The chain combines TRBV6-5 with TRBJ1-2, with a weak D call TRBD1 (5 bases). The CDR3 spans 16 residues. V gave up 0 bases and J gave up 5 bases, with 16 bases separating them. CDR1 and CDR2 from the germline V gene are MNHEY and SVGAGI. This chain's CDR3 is CASSYSTGGGKYGYTF. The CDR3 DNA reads TGTGCCAGCAGTTACTCTACCGGGGGAGGGAAATATGGCTACACCTTC.

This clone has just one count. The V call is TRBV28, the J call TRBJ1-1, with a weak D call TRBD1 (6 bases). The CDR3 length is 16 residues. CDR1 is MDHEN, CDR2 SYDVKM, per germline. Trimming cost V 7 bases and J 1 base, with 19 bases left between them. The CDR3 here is CASTKGVQGRNTEAFF. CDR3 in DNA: TGTGCCAGCACTAAGGGGGTACAGGGACGGAACACTGAAGCTTTCTTT.

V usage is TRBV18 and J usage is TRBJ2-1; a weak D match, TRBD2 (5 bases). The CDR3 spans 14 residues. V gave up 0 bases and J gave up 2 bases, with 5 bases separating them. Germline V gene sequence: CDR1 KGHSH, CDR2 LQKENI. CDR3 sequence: CASSPPGAYNEQFF. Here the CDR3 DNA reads TGTGCCAGCTCACCACCCGGGGCCTACAATGAGCAGTTCTTC.